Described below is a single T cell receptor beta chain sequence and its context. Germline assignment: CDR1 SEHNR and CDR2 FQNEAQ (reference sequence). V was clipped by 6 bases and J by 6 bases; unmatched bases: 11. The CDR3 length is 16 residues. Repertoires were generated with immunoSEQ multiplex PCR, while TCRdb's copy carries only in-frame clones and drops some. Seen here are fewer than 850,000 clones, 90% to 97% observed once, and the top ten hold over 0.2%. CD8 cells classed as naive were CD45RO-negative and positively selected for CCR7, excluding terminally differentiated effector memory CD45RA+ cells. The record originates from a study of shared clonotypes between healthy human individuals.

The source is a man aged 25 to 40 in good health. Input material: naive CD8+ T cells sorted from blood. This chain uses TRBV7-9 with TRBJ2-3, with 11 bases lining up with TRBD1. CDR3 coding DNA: TGTGCCAGCAGACAAGGGGACAGGGGGTTTCGGGATACGCAGTATTTT. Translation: CASRQGDRGFRDTQYF.